Below, one TCR beta chain is given with its context. Its specificity is unknown. The data derive from a study of cytomegalovirus exposure and HLA in healthy donors. Findings of the study overall: The study dropped some indistinguishable V segments, TRBV6-2 and TRBV6-3 among them. Among TCR sequences, most were rare, though some public TCRs appeared in many donors. Reports described diagnosis of cytomegalovirus status by the classifier as highly specific and sensitive. The authors judged a highly shared variant cluster likely a sequencing artifact.

The study ran its PCR with 60 Vbeta and 13 Jbeta primers. Data came from immunoSEQ multiplex PCR; TCRdb stores just in-frame clones and leaves some out. The table lists over 110,000 clones, roughly 79% of them singletons, with about 0.97% in the top ten. Trimming cost V 3 bases and J 0 bases; bases outside gene matches: 5. CDR3 length equals 15 residues. Germline V gene data show CDR1 as SGHTA and CDR2 as FQGNSA. The TCR comes from a man aged 18-30 years in good health and CMV-seronegative. Sequenced input: PBMCs. The chain uses TRBV7-2 and TRBJ2-7; TRBD1 agrees at 7 bases. The CDR3 bases are TGTGCCAGCAGCTTCGACAGGGATAGCTCCTACGAGCAGTACTTC. Translation: CASSFDRDSSYEQYF.